Reported below is one T cell receptor beta chain. The data are from a study of blood T cell repertoires in COVID-19. About the study: The samples span acute and convalescent COVID-19 from the United States, Italy and Spain. PBMCs, B-cell-depleted T cells, or T cells were the source of the cDNA or gDNA that made up the material.

Under the authors' procedure: From reference gene primer amplification, estimates of nucleated cell counts were derived. Generated by immunoSEQ multiplex PCR, the TCRdb table keeps only in-frame clones and is missing some. V and J calls and clone size come straight from that table; D and trimming were deduced from the DNA. The sample lists around 170,000 clones; roughly 87% were seen once. The V end was cut by 3 bases, the J end by 2 bases, with 5 bases between. The CDR3 is 13 amino acids. CDR1 is KGHDR, CDR2 SFDVKD, per germline. This chain uses TRBV24-1 with TRBJ2-3; D gene uncertain. The receptor was isolated from a woman aged 40 to 49 with acute or convalescent COVID-19. Input material: peripheral blood. The CDR3 DNA reads as TGTGCCACCAGTGATGAGGCCACAGATACGCAGTATTTT. Its protein is CATSDEATDTQYF.